The rows below give T cell receptor beta chains drawn from one sample of a study of CXCR3-negative and CXCR3-positive naive CD8 T cells. TCRdb reworked the 5' RACE reads into one entry per CDR3 protein, no DNA. Found here are about 41,000 distinct CDR3 sequences; the top ten clones hold 1.5% to 2%. The sample was naive CXCR3- CD8+ T cells from blood. Receptors were obtained from a human donor in good health. Some clones in this sample may be carry-over from other donors' samples. CDR3s include the opening cysteine and the closing phenylalanine or tryptophan. The order of the fields is V gene, J gene, clone size, CDR3 protein. Size is stated for part of the rows, as once, few or many counts, or as a class when the clone is expanded.

TRBV6-5,TRBJ1-6,-,CASSQTDRALFSPLHF
TRBV29-1,TRBJ2-6,-,CSVEETWESSGANVLTF
TRBV7-2,TRBJ1-5,-,CATYRVGSNQPQHF
TRBV20-1,TRBJ2-1,-,CSAEALASYNEQFF
TRBV6-6,TRBJ2-7,-,CASSYGHSYEQYF
TRBV6-5,TRBJ2-5,-,CASSFPGETQYF
TRBV7-3,TRBJ2-1,-,CASSPGLAASYEQFF
TRBV20-1,TRBJ2-1,-,CSASGGAEREQFF
TRBV20-1,TRBJ2-7,-,CSARSPETYEQYF
TRBV15,TRBJ2-1,-,CATSRGTYNEQFF
TRBV6-5,TRBJ2-7,-,CASSHGLALYEQYF
TRBV23-1,TRBJ2-1,-,CASSLVSSESSYNEQFF
TRBV9,TRBJ2-2,-,CASSVTGTGELFF
TRBV20-1,TRBJ1-1,-,CSARDLPAGGTEAFF
TRBV12-3/TRBV12-4,TRBJ2-1,-,CASSLGDSYNGQFF
TRBV29-1,TRBJ2-7,-,CSVEEGGESSYEQYF
TRBV7-6,TRBJ1-1,-,CASSPDSELTEAFF
TRBV28,TRBJ1-1,-,CASRRGGEAFF
TRBV11-2,TRBJ2-1,-,CASSLDVFEQFF
TRBV6-6,TRBJ2-1,-,CASIRLTQGNEQFF
TRBV29-1,TRBJ2-7,-,CSVELSAGPGYEQYF
TRBV15,TRBJ2-3,-,CATDGGLAGRTDTQYF
TRBV5-1,TRBJ2-7,medium-sized,CASRLTSEQYF
TRBV3-1,TRBJ2-5,-,CASSRASQGASETQYF
TRBV28,TRBJ2-1,-,CASSLGTGGGNEQFF
TRBV5-1,TRBJ1-2,-,CASSLNFDNPAGYTF
TRBV6-2/TRBV6-3,TRBJ1-1,medium-sized,CASSYRHALEAFF
TRBV29-1,TRBJ1-1,-,CSVGFSTEAFF
TRBV19,TRBJ1-5,-,CASPKRGRGRGNQPQHF
TRBV14,TRBJ2-7,-,CASSQVGTLYEQYF
TRBV28,TRBJ2-4,-,CASSLALAKNIQYF
TRBV15,TRBJ2-3,-,CATSRDRITALSQYF
TRBV29-1,TRBJ1-1,medium-sized,CSVERTGSFTEAFF
TRBV14,TRBJ2-7,-,CASSRIPYEQYF
TRBV4-3,TRBJ2-5,-,CASSPGLGSGRQESQYF
TRBV5-6,TRBJ1-2,-,CASSLDRHSPVDGYTF
TRBV20-1,TRBJ1-5,-,CSARDLEGVGNQPQHF
TRBV4-3,TRBJ2-7,-,CASSPRDGAYEQYF
TRBV7-8,TRBJ1-2,-,CASSSTGHTYYGYTF
TRBV5-1,TRBJ2-7,-,CASHPGDQGTHEQYF
TRBV20-1,TRBJ2-7,-,CSAGQAYEQYF
TRBV28,TRBJ1-5,-,CASSSRWGNQPQHF
TRBV29-1,TRBJ2-3,-,CSVEKGQLTDTQYF
TRBV19,TRBJ2-3,-,CASTQGMNPDTQYF
TRBV7-7,TRBJ2-2,-,CASSDRGNTGELFF
TRBV28,TRBJ1-3,-,CASSSRFSGNTIYF
TRBV14,TRBJ2-1,-,CASSQLQGAGDNEQFF
TRBV6-5,TRBJ2-7,-,CASSSRLALNSYEQYF
TRBV7-9,TRBJ2-4,-,CASSHPEGPLAKNIQYF
TRBV29-1,TRBJ1-4,-,CSVEDPEEINEKLFF
TRBV6-2/TRBV6-3,TRBJ2-7,-,CASSWTSGSSEQYF
TRBV13,TRBJ2-5,-,CASSTKALVETQYF
TRBV29-1,TRBJ2-3,-,CSVESWVRGTDTQYF
TRBV9,TRBJ2-2,-,CASSDGTSTGELFF
TRBV12-3/TRBV12-4,TRBJ2-3,-,CASSETGSQYF
TRBV5-6,TRBJ2-7,-,CASSSGPYEQYF